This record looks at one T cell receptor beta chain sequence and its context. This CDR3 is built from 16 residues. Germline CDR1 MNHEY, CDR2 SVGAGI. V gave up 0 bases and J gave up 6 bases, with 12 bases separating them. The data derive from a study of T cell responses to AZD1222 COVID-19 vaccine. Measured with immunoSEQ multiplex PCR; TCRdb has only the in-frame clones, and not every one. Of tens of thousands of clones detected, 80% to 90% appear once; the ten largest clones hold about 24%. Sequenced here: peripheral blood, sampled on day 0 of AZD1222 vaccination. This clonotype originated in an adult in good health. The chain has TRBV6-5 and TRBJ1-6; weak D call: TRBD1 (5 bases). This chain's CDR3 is CASSYSGTETNSPLHF. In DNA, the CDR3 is TGTGCCAGCAGTTACTCAGGGACCGAGACTAATTCACCCCTCCACTTT.